Below, 21 T cell receptor beta chains from the same sample are listed, as sequenced in a study of cytomegalovirus exposure and HLA in healthy donors. The PCR ran on 60 Vbeta and 13 Jbeta primers. The assay was immunoSEQ multiplex PCR, and TCRdb's table has in-frame clones only and misses some. Of some 150,000 clones in the sample, 80% are singletons; the top ten hold roughly 5.9%. The sample was PBMCs. Receptors were obtained from a woman in her forties in good health and CMV-seropositive.

V is TRBV6-1 and J is TRBJ2-5; 8 nucleotides match TRBD2. CDR3 size: 15 residues. V lost 0 bases to trimming and J lost 10 bases; unmatched junction nucleotides: 10. Per the germline V gene, CDR1 is MNHNS and CDR2 is SASEGT. CDR3 bases: TGTGCCAGCAGTGAAGCCTACAGCCCGGGGGGGAACCAGTACTTC. It codes for CASSEAYSPGGNQYF.

The chain recombines TRBV10-3 with TRBJ1-4, with D perhaps TRBD1 (5 bases). The germline V and J ends were trimmed by 5 bases and 3 bases, with 13 bases remaining between them. This CDR3 region has 15 residues. Germline V lookup: CDR1 ENHRY, CDR2 SYGVKD. The CDR3 nucleotides read TGTGCCATCAGTTCCGGGACTATTCCTAATGAAAAACTGTTTTTT. Translated, it gives CAISSGTIPNEKLFF.

This chain joins TRBV6-1 and TRBJ2-7; D gene ambiguous. V lost 5 bases and J 4 bases, leaving 3 bases between the germline ends. CDR1 and CDR2 (germline): MNHNS, SASEGT. CDR3 length: 10 residues. The CDR3 bases are TGTGCCAGCAGTACTTACGAGCAGTACTTC. Amino acids: CASSTYEQYF.

The chain combines TRBV10-3 with TRBJ2-2; a possible D gene is TRBD2 (6 bases). This CDR3 comprises 14 residues. V lost 0 bases to trimming and J lost 6 bases, with 8 bases between them. Germline values: CDR1 ENHRY, CDR2 SYGVKD. CDR3 sequence: CAISESGGSGELFF. Here the CDR3 DNA reads TGTGCCATCAGTGAGTCTGGGGGGTCCGGGGAGCTGTTTTTT.

V is TRBV27 and J is TRBJ2-7; TRBD2 is a possible D gene (6 bases). V gave up 6 bases and J gave up 1 base, with 16 bases separating them. Germline assignment: CDR1 MNHEY and CDR2 SMNVEV (reference sequence). The CDR3 totals 15 residues. The CDR3 bases are TGTGCCAGCAGACCCCAGCGGGTTTCGTCCTACGAGCAGTACTTC. Amino acids: CASRPQRVSSYEQYF.

This chain connects TRBV6-4 to TRBJ2-3; 10 bases map to TRBD2. The V and J ends lost 2 bases and 4 bases, in that order; junction bases with no gene match: 3. CDR1 is MRHNA and CDR2 is SNTAGT in the germline V gene. The CDR3 is made up of 15 amino acids. CDR3 nucleotides: TGTGCCAGCAGTGACGGCCTAGCGGGAGCAGATACGCAGTATTTT. Amino acids: CASSDGLAGADTQYF.

The V call is TRBV5-1, the J call TRBJ2-2, with D perhaps matching TRBD2 (6 bases). The CDR3 has 13 amino acids. V was cut by 4 bases and J by 7 bases, with 11 bases left in between. Germline-derived CDR1 and CDR2 are SGHRS and YFSETQ. The DNA for the CDR3 is TGCGCCAGCAGCATGGGAGGCGGCGGGGAGCTGTTTTTT. Encoded protein: CASSMGGGGELFF.

The rearrangement links TRBV30 to TRBJ1-2, with D unclear. Trimming took 1 base from V and 4 from J, leaving 7 bases between them. Germline values: CDR1 GTSNPN, CDR2 SVGIG (reference sequence). The CDR3 has 12 residues. CDR3 amino acids: CAWSAHIYGYTF. Here the CDR3 DNA reads TGTGCCTGGAGTGCCCACATCTATGGCTACACCTTC. Variable domain in full (rest from reference TRBV30 and TRBJ1-2): SQTIHQWPATLVQPVGSPLSLECTVEGTSNPNLYWYRQAAGRGLQLLFYSVGIGQISSEVPQNLSASRPQDRQFILSSKKLLLSDSGFYLCAWSAHIYGYTFGSGTRLTVV.

The CDR3 spells CAWSTGGLSYNEQFF. CDR3 DNA sequence: TGTGCCTGGAGCACGGGAGGGCTCTCCTACAATGAGCAGTTCTTC. The chain recombines TRBV30 with TRBJ2-1; 8 positions match TRBD2. CDR1 is GTSNPN, CDR2 SVGIG, per germline (reference sequence). The CDR3 runs 15 residues. V was clipped by 3 bases and J by 0 bases; unmatched bases: 4. Using reference TRBV30 and TRBJ2-1 for the parts outside the CDR3, the full variable domain is SQTIHQWPATLVQPVGSPLSLECTVEGTSNPNLYWYRQAAGRGLQLLFYSVGIGQISSEVPQNLSASRPQDRQFILSSKKLLLSDSGFYLCAWSTGGLSYNEQFFGPGTRLTVL.

The chain couples TRBV29-1 to TRBJ2-7, with a weak D call TRBD2 (5 bases). The assigned J gene may be wrong: the sequence end matches TRBJ2-1 better. The germline V gene encodes CDR1 SQVTM and CDR2 ANQGSEA. This CDR3 region has 13 residues. CDR3 bases: TGCAGCGTCGTGGGCTGGCGGGTCAATGAGCAGTTCTTC. Encoded protein: CSVVGWRVNEQFF.

V gene TRBV7-6 combines with J gene TRBJ2-1; possibly TRBD2 for D (5 bases). The CDR3 spans 12 residues. Germline V gene data show CDR1 as SGHVS and CDR2 as FNYEAQ. V gave up 3 bases and J gave up 8 bases, with 8 bases separating them. The chain's CDR3 is CASSLWGDEQFF. In DNA, the CDR3 is TGTGCCAGCAGCTTGTGGGGAGATGAGCAGTTCTTC.

This chain links TRBV9 with TRBJ2-6; D is possibly TRBD2 (6 bases). The CDR3 covers 19 residues. The germline V and J ends were trimmed by 0 bases and 0 bases, with 16 bases remaining between them. In germline, CDR1 is SGDLS, CDR2 YYNGEE. CDR3 region: CASSVGWGGPGSGANVLTF. The CDR3 nucleotides read TGTGCCAGCAGCGTAGGATGGGGAGGACCTGGCTCTGGGGCCAACGTCCTGACTTTC.

This chain connects TRBV27 to TRBJ1-4; D perhaps matches TRBD1 (6 bases). V lost 2 bases and J lost 3, with 10 bases in between. The germline V gene has CDR1 MNHEY and CDR2 SMNVEV (reference sequence). This CDR3 region has 15 residues. The CDR3, as DNA: TGTGCCAGCAGTTTACAGGGGTGGCCTAATGAAAAACTGTTTTTT. Its translation: CASSLQGWPNEKLFF.

The V gene is TRBV7-8, the J gene TRBJ2-6; D ambiguous. V lost 5 bases and J lost 1, with 9 bases in between. Germline loops: CDR1 SGHVS, CDR2 FQNEAQ. There are 15 residues in the CDR3. The CDR3 nucleotides are TGTGCCAGCAGCCTCCGACTGTCTGGGGCCAACGTCCTGACTTTC. Encoded protein: CASSLRLSGANVLTF. The variable domain in full, with the rest retrieved from reference TRBV7-8 and TRBJ2-6, is GAGVSQSPRYKVAKRGQDVALRCDPISGHVSLFWYQQALGQGPEFLTYFQNEAQLDKSGLPSDRFFAERPEGSVSTLKIQRTQQEDSAVYLCASSLRLSGANVLTFGAGSRLTVL.

This clone was seen only once. The chain uses TRBV27 and TRBJ2-1, with D possibly being TRBD2 (5 bases). The length of the CDR3 is 15 residues. V was clipped by 7 bases and J by 1 base, with 14 bases between them. From germline, CDR1 is MNHEY and CDR2 SMNVEV (reference sequence). The CDR3 DNA follows: TGTGCCAGCACCGCAAATCGGGGTTCCTACAATGAGCAGTTCTTC. It specifies CASTANRGSYNEQFF.

The chain uses TRBV28 and TRBJ2-5; 11 nucleotides agree with TRBD2. J was trimmed by 3 bases and V by 2 bases; bases with no gene match: 5. This CDR3 spans 16 amino acids. Germline V gene data show CDR1 as MDHEN and CDR2 as SYDVKM. The DNA of the CDR3 is TGTGCCAGCAGTTTAGGAGCTAGCGGGAGGAAAGAGACCCAGTACTTC. Its translation is CASSLGASGRKETQYF.

This chain uses TRBV7-3 with TRBJ2-3, with 8 nucleotides matching TRBD1. Trimming removed 5 bases from V and 2 bases from J; junction bases left unmatched: 6. Germline loops: CDR1 SGHTA, CDR2 FQGTGA. The CDR3 length is 15 residues. The CDR3 DNA follows: TGTGCCAGCAGCGCCTCAGGGGGCCCCACAGATACGCAGTATTTT. Protein sequence: CASSASGGPTDTQYF.

A single count supports this clone. The rearrangement links TRBV6-6 to TRBJ2-7; 10 positions match TRBD2. CDR3 length: 14 amino acids. V lost 7 bases to trimming and J lost 0 bases; unmatched junction nucleotides: 3. Germline CDR1 reads MNHNY; CDR2 reads SVGAGI (reference sequence). CDR3 DNA sequence: TGTGCCAGCACGGCTAGCGGGAGCTCCTACGAGCAGTACTTC. It is translated as CASTASGSSYEQYF.

The chain is built from TRBV30 and TRBJ1-2, with 9 bases fitting TRBD1. V lost 3 bases and J lost 8; bases outside the gene matches: 13. Germline lookup yields CDR1 GTSNPN and CDR2 SVGIG (reference sequence). The CDR3 is 15 amino acids. The CDR3 sequence is CAWSSKSTGGNGYTF. The CDR3 DNA reads TGTGCCTGGAGCAGTAAGTCTACAGGGGGCAACGGCTACACCTTC.

The chain is built from TRBV29-1 and TRBJ1-2, with D uncertain. Trimming removed 5 bases from V and 8 bases from J, with 15 bases in between. Germline CDR1 and CDR2: SQVTM and ANQGSEA. This CDR3 region has 12 residues. The CDR3 nucleotides are TGCAGCGTTATGACGGGGATCGGGGGCTACACCTTC. Encoded protein: CSVMTGIGGYTF.

The chain is built from TRBV6-6 and TRBJ2-7, with D possibly being TRBD2 (5 bases). Trimming shortened V by 6 bases and J by 7 bases, and 13 bases separated the two germline ends. Looked up from germline, CDR1 is MNHNY and CDR2 is SVGAGI (reference sequence). The CDR3 is made up of 12 amino acids. The CDR3 DNA reads as TGTGCCAGCAGGAGGGCCTTAAGGGAGCAGTACTTC. Amino acid sequence: CASRRALREQYF.